The 21 T cell receptor beta chains listed next were all sequenced from one sample in a study of T-cell memory formation after mild COVID-19 (dated by TCRdb to 2020 to 2022). Libraries were constructed by 5' RACE. Instrument used: Illumina NovaSeq 6000. The raw public reads went through TCRdb reprocessing: fastp at Q25, MiXCR clone calling, in-frame beta chains kept. Rows merge per CDR3 protein into single entries with the most common DNA and genes. The sample contains fewer than 700,000 distinct CDR3 sequences, about 20% of them found a single time. The ten top clones hold approximately 8% of the sample. The source material was PBMCs or a T cell subset sorted from them (not recorded which). These receptor sequences come from an adult woman who had mild COVID-19 (a few samples of this study predate the infection). The sample titles of this study are shuffled in the database, so cell type and time point are left out; the donor was told from shared clones.

This clonotype was counted once. This chain joins TRBV20-1 and TRBJ2-5; D may be TRBD2 (6 bases). The CDR3 loop spans 15 amino acids. Trimming removed 0 bases from V and 0 bases from J, with 11 bases in between. Germline CDR1 is DFQATT and CDR2 is SNEGSKA (reference sequence). CDR3: CSARDNAGYQETQYF. In DNA form, the CDR3 reads TGCAGTGCTAGAGATAATGCGGGGTACCAAGAGACCCAGTACTTC.

The genes are TRBV20-1 and TRBJ2-7; TRBD1 is a possible D gene (5 bases). The CDR3 totals 11 residues. V shed 4 bases and J shed 2 bases, with 6 bases lying between them. Per germline, CDR1 DFQATT and CDR2 SNEGSKA (reference sequence). CDR3 sequence reads: CSATRAYEQYF. The DNA for the CDR3 is TGCAGTGCTACCAGGGCCTACGAGCAGTACTTC.

This chain links TRBV4-1 with TRBJ2-3; 8 bases are shared with TRBD2. In germline, CDR1 is MGHRA, CDR2 YSYEKL. This CDR3 has 17 amino acids. Losses at the gene ends were 1 base for V and 2 bases for J; bases not matched to a gene: 8. The CDR3 region has the DNA TGCGCCAGCAGCCAAGTTAGCTTAGCGGGGTACACAGATACGCAGTATTTT. It translates to CASSQVSLAGYTDTQYF.

This chain uses TRBV15 with TRBJ2-2, with D perhaps matching TRBD1 (6 bases). The CDR3 extends over 15 amino acids. CDR1 and CDR2 from the germline V gene are LNHNV and YYDKDF (reference sequence). Trimming pared 5 bases from V and 7 bases from J, leaving 17 bases between. CDR3 sequence reads: CATSSRTEGGGELFF. The CDR3 DNA reads as TGTGCCACCAGCTCCCGCACAGAAGGGGGCGGGGAGCTGTTTTTT.

The chain employs TRBV6-2 or TRBV6-3 and TRBJ2-2, with 7 positions matching TRBD2. Trimming took 3 bases from V and 5 from J; bases not matched to a gene: 6. Germline V gene lookup returns CDR1 MNHEY and CDR2 SVGEGT. CDR3 size: 15 residues. As DNA, the CDR3 is TGTGCCAGCAGTTATACGGGAGGAGTGACCGGGGAGCTGTTTTTT. This sequence encodes CASSYTGGVTGELFF.

This clonotype turned up a few times. V and J are TRBV7-2 and TRBJ2-5; TRBD1 aligns across 7 bases. This CDR3 has 18 residues. Germline V gene sequence: CDR1 SGHTA, CDR2 FQGNSA. V lost 5 bases to trimming and J lost 4 bases; unmatched junction nucleotides: 19. The CDR3 here is CASSRRLSTDRLGETQYF. The CDR3 bases are TGTGCCAGCAGCCGAAGACTATCAACGGACAGGTTGGGAGAGACCCAGTACTTC.

This chain connects TRBV12-3 or TRBV12-4 to TRBJ1-1; no reliable D call. CDR3 length: 15 amino acids. V was shortened by 0 bases and J by 0 bases, with 8 bases between the two germline ends. DNA of the CDR3: TGTGCCAGCAGTTTAGCCCCTACTATGAACACTGAAGCTTTCTTT. This codes for CASSLAPTMNTEAFF.

This clonotype was observed a handful of times. The rearrangement joins TRBV6-6 to TRBJ1-1, with D possibly matching TRBD1 (5 bases). Germline V gene data show CDR1 as MNHNY and CDR2 as SVGAGI (reference sequence). V was trimmed by 0 bases and J by 4 bases, leaving 9 bases between them. CDR3 length: 14 residues. This CDR3 reads CASSYSLGVTEAFF. The CDR3 DNA reads as TGTGCCAGCAGTTACTCGTTGGGGGTCACTGAAGCTTTCTTT.

The rearrangement links TRBV2 to TRBJ2-7, with TRBD2 matching over 11 bases. This CDR3 has 15 residues. Germline CDR1 is SNHLY and CDR2 is FYNNEI. Trimming at V came to 5 bases and at J to 2 bases, leaving 5 bases not matched to a gene. The CDR3 coding sequence is TGTGCCAGCAGTTCGGGACTAGCGGAAGCCTACGAGCAGTACTTC. Translation gives CASSSGLAEAYEQYF.

This clonotype has a handful of counts. The chain carries TRBV7-9 and TRBJ1-1; 8 bases fit TRBD1. The germline V gene has CDR1 SEHNR and CDR2 FQNEAQ (reference sequence). V was pared by 3 bases and J by 8 bases, with 5 bases of the junction left unmatched. The CDR3 loop spans 13 amino acids. DNA for the CDR3: TGTGCCAGCAGCTTGACAGGGGTTGGGGAAGCTTTCTTT. Its translation: CASSLTGVGEAFF.

This clonotype came up a few times. The V and J genes are TRBV7-8 and TRBJ2-1; TRBD2 agrees at 7 bases. The V segment lost 3 bases and the J segment 7 bases; nucleotides outside the gene matches: 12. Germline CDR1 SGHVS, CDR2 FQNEAQ. The CDR3 has 16 amino acids. The CDR3, as DNA: TGTGCCAGCAGCTTTGTGTCGGGAGGAGGTAGAAATGAGCAGTTCTTC. Protein product: CASSFVSGGGRNEQFF.

In this sample, this clonotype turned up many times. The V gene is TRBV12-3 or TRBV12-4, the J gene TRBJ2-7, with no clear D. The CDR3 totals 11 residues. V was trimmed by 3 bases and J by 4 bases, leaving 4 bases between them. The CDR3 reads CASSFEYEQYF. CDR3 nucleotides: TGTGCCAGCAGTTTCGAGTACGAGCAGTACTTC.

The chain combines TRBV7-9 with TRBJ2-3, with TRBD2 identical over 13 bases. The CDR3 spans 19 residues. The V and J ends lost 3 bases and 1 base, in that order; junction bases with no gene match: 10. The V gene's germline CDR1 is SEHNR and CDR2 FQNEAQ (reference sequence). This CDR3 is CASSFSTSGRARGTDTQYF. The CDR3 region has the DNA TGTGCCAGCAGCTTCTCTACTAGCGGGAGGGCCCGAGGCACAGATACGCAGTATTTT.

Only a few counts were recorded for this clonotype. This CDR3 is CASSLMGDGAYEQYF. As DNA, the CDR3 is TGCGCCAGCAGCTTGATGGGGGACGGGGCCTACGAGCAGTACTTC. V gene TRBV5-1 combines with J gene TRBJ2-7, with D possibly called TRBD1 or TRBD2 (5 bases each). The length of the CDR3 is 15 residues. CDR1 is SGHRS and CDR2 is YFSETQ in the germline V gene. V lost 1 base and J lost 2, with 13 bases in between. The variable domain in full, with the rest retrieved from reference TRBV5-1 and TRBJ2-7, is KAGVTQTPRYLIKTRGQQVTLSCSPISGHRSVSWYQQTPGQGLQFLFEYFSETQRNKGNFPGRFSGRQFSNSRSEMNVSTLELGDSALYLCASSLMGDGAYEQYFGPGTRLTVT.

This clonotype was seen only a few times. The chain has TRBV7-6 and TRBJ2-7; 9 positions match TRBD2. The CDR3 is 16 amino acids. V gave up 2 bases and J gave up 6 bases; unmatched junction bases: 11. Germline CDR1 reads SGHVS; CDR2 reads FNYEAQ. This CDR3 reads CASSLIGAGGGGEQYF. Written as DNA, the CDR3 is TGTGCCAGCAGCTTAATTGGAGCGGGAGGCGGGGGCGAGCAGTACTTC.

The V and J genes are TRBV12-3 or TRBV12-4 and TRBJ1-1; D ambiguous. V shed 4 bases and J shed 5 bases, with 11 bases lying between them. This CDR3 comprises 13 residues. The CDR3 DNA reads as TGTGCCAGCAGTTCGGGGAGGTGGACTGAAGCTTTCTTT. Translation: CASSSGRWTEAFF.

This clonotype was detected a few times. V and J are TRBV5-6 and TRBJ2-3; D is perhaps TRBD2 (6 bases). CDR1 and CDR2 from the germline V gene are SGHDT and YYEEEE. The CDR3 sequence is 19 residues long. The ends were cut back, 1 base at V and 0 bases at J, with 21 bases in the middle. CDR3 DNA: TGTGCCAGCAGCTTGTTGAGGCGGGGAAAGGTCTTTAGCACAGATACGCAGTATTTT. It yields the protein CASSLLRRGKVFSTDTQYF.

CDR3 nucleotides: TGCGCCAGCCGTAGCGGAAACTACAATGAGCAGTTCTTC. Amino acid sequence: CASRSGNYNEQFF. The chain couples TRBV4-1 to TRBJ2-1; a possible D gene is TRBD2 (6 bases). Per germline, CDR1 MGHRA and CDR2 YSYEKL. This CDR3 contains 13 residues. V was cut by 8 bases and J by 3 bases, with 11 bases left in between.

This clonotype came up many times. V usage is TRBV6-5 and J usage is TRBJ2-3; 9 bases agree with TRBD1. Germline V gene sequence: CDR1 MNHEY, CDR2 SVGAGI. This CDR3 contains 16 residues. V was clipped by 5 bases and J by 6 bases; unmatched bases: 12. The CDR3 is CASSPTPGQGMDTQYF. Written as DNA, the CDR3 is TGTGCCAGCAGTCCAACCCCGGGACAGGGTATGGATACGCAGTATTTT.

The chain couples TRBV10-3 to TRBJ2-1; D uncertain. The CDR3 runs 11 residues. Germline CDR1 reads ENHRY; CDR2 reads SYGVKD. V lost 6 bases, J lost 6 bases, and 6 bases lay in between. The CDR3 region has the DNA TGTGCCATCAGGGACGGCAATGAGCAGTTCTTC. Translating gives CAIRDGNEQFF.

The gene calls are TRBV7-2 and TRBJ2-1, with unresolved D. Germline CDR1 SGHTA, CDR2 FQGNSA. Trimming cost V 1 base and J 8 bases, with 9 bases left between them. The CDR3 totals 13 residues. The CDR3 reads CASSLEDGYEQFF. CDR3 bases: TGTGCCAGCAGCTTAGAGGACGGGTATGAGCAGTTCTTC. Looking up the rest from reference TRBV7-2 and TRBJ2-1 gives the full variable domain: GAGVSQSPSNKVTEKGKDVELRCDPISGHTALYWYRQSLGQGLEFLIYFQGNSAPDKSGLPSDRFSAERTGGSVSTLTIQRTQQEDSAVYLCASSLEDGYEQFFGPGTRLTVL.